A single sample gave rise to the 26 T cell receptor beta chains below, sequenced in a study of T-cell reconstitution after alpha-beta-depleted transplantation in children. Using unique molecular identifiers, the investigators prepared the TCRbeta library. TCRdb itself ran the PCR reads through MiXCR, one entry per CDR3 protein. The sample shows hundreds of thousands of distinct CDR3 sequences, 10% to 15% of them seen only once. This specimen consisted of PBMCs, mostly from graft donor cells, obtained 360 days after TCRalphabeta/CD19-depleted stem cell transplant. The receptors stem from a male patient aged 10 to 17 who had a stem cell transplant for acute myeloid leukemia, so the T cells may come from the graft donor.

This clonotype was seen a few times. The chain links TRBV7-6 to TRBJ2-7; D is undetermined. CDR1 is SGHVS, CDR2 FNYEAQ, per germline. The germline V and J ends were trimmed by 4 bases and 2 bases, with 12 bases remaining between them. This CDR3 has 14 residues. The chain's CDR3 is CASSSSRQTYEQYF. DNA for the CDR3: TGTGCCAGCAGCTCCTCGCGGCAGACCTACGAGCAGTACTTC.

The rearrangement uses TRBV5-5 and TRBJ1-4, with D maybe TRBD1 (6 bases). V gave up 5 bases and J gave up 1 base, with 9 bases separating them. The CDR3 loop spans 14 amino acids. Germline V gives CDR1 SGHKS, CDR2 YYEKEE (reference sequence). CDR3 nucleotides: TGTGCCAGCAGTTCGGACAGAACTAATGAAAAACTGTTTTTT. This gives the protein CASSSDRTNEKLFF.

In this sample, this clonotype turned up many times. The V and J genes are TRBV6-5 and TRBJ2-1, with D maybe TRBD2 (5 bases). Per the germline V gene, CDR1 is MNHEY and CDR2 is SVGAGI. V was pared by 5 bases and J by 8 bases, with 19 bases between. The CDR3 extends over 15 amino acids. CDR3 amino acids: CASSLEGRARDEQFF. DNA for the CDR3: TGTGCCAGCAGTCTCGAGGGTAGGGCTAGGGATGAGCAGTTCTTC.

The genes are TRBV28 and TRBJ1-1; 10 bases are a match to TRBD1. The V gene end was trimmed by 3 bases and the J gene end by 5 bases; junction bases not matched to a gene: 6. Germline CDR1 reads MDHEN; CDR2 reads SYDVKM. CDR3 length: 15 residues. CDR3 nucleotide sequence: TGTGCCAGCAGTTTGACAGGGGGCGGAAAGACTGAAGCTTTCTTT. The encoded protein is CASSLTGGGKTEAFF.

V and J are TRBV21-1 and TRBJ2-5; the table's TRBD1 call for D was not verified on the DNA. TRBV21-1 is a known pseudogene. This CDR3 spans 19 amino acids. CDR3 DNA: TGTGCCAGCAGCAAAGAAGGGGACCGGACAGGGTCCCTCCAAGAGACCCAGTACTTC. Protein: CASSKEGDRTGSLQETQYF.

In its sample, this clonotype was seen many times. The rearrangement uses TRBV5-1 and TRBJ1-1; 10 nucleotides align to TRBD1. The CDR3 length is 16 residues. V trimming: 3 bases; J trimming: 1 base; junction bases outside the gene matches: 6. Germline V gene sequence: CDR1 SGHRS, CDR2 YFSETQ. The CDR3 sequence is CASSSGGTGANTEAFF. In nucleotides, the CDR3 is TGCGCCAGCAGCTCGGGGGGGACAGGGGCGAACACTGAAGCTTTCTTT.

This clonotype was observed a handful of times. The rearrangement links TRBV29-1 to TRBJ2-5; either TRBD1 or TRBD2 may supply D (5 bases each). The CDR3 is 13 residues long. Germline V gene lookup returns CDR1 SQVTM and CDR2 ANQGSEA. V was shortened by 4 bases and J by 2 bases, with 11 bases between the two germline ends. The CDR3 DNA reads as TGCAGCGTTGTGAGGGGATTTCAAGAGACCCAGTACTTC. Translated, it gives CSVVRGFQETQYF.

This clonotype was seen at least ten times. The rearrangement uses TRBV29-1 and TRBJ2-2; D gene unclear. Germline CDR1 SQVTM, CDR2 ANQGSEA. This CDR3 region has 15 residues. Trimming left V 4 bases short and J 2 bases short, with 14 bases between. CDR3 amino acids: CSVANLGRNTGELFF. The CDR3 bases are TGCAGCGTTGCGAATTTAGGGCGAAACACCGGGGAGCTGTTTTTT.

V and J are TRBV7-2 and TRBJ2-7; 7 bases align to TRBD1. Per the germline V gene, CDR1 is SGHTA and CDR2 is FQGNSA. The V segment lost 5 bases and the J segment 6 bases; nucleotides outside the gene matches: 7. CDR3 size: 13 residues. The CDR3 sequence is CASSISGTVEQYF. The CDR3 nucleotides read TGTGCCAGCAGCATCTCCGGGACAGTCGAGCAGTACTTC.

Ten or more counts support this clonotype. The rearrangement uses TRBV29-1 and TRBJ2-5; D might be TRBD1 (7 bases). With 3 bases removed from V and 2 bases from J, the gap between germline ends came to 10 bases. Germline assignment: CDR1 SQVTM and CDR2 ANQGSEA. The CDR3 has 13 residues. Written as DNA, the CDR3 is TGCAGCGTTGACAGGGGGAGGCAAGAGACCCAGTACTTC. This sequence encodes CSVDRGRQETQYF.

The V call is TRBV20-1, the J call TRBJ1-5; D not resolved. V was shortened by 3 bases and J by 2 bases, with 11 bases between the two germline ends. Germline V CDR1 and CDR2: DFQATT, SNEGSKA (reference sequence). The CDR3 is 14 residues long. Here the CDR3 reads CSASRVIRNQPQHF. The CDR3 DNA is TGCAGTGCTAGTAGGGTTATTCGCAATCAGCCCCAGCATTTT.

This clonotype was detected ten times or more. The gene calls are TRBV20-1 and TRBJ2-7, with 9 bases aligning to TRBD2. The CDR3 runs 13 residues. The V and J ends lost 3 bases and 2 bases, in that order; junction bases with no gene match: 2. Germline loops: CDR1 DFQATT, CDR2 SNEGSKA (reference sequence). The CDR3 is CSARSGRTYEQYF. CDR3 sequence (DNA): TGCAGTGCTAGGAGCGGGAGGACCTACGAGCAGTACTTC.

This clonotype was observed at least ten times. This sequence joins TRBV29-1 and TRBJ2-3; D ambiguous. The germline V gene has CDR1 SQVTM and CDR2 ANQGSEA. Trimming removed 8 bases at V and 0 bases at J, with 21 bases between. The CDR3 is made up of 16 amino acids. In nucleotides, the CDR3 is TGCAGCTATATGGGCCAGGCTTTCGCTAGCACAGATACGCAGTATTTT. Protein: CSYMGQAFASTDTQYF.

J is TRBJ2-7 and V is TRBV14; D remains ambiguous. Germline V gives CDR1 SGHDN, CDR2 FVKESK. Trimming took off 0 bases at V and 7 bases at J, with 13 bases between the two ends. The CDR3 totals 14 residues. The CDR3 loop reads CASSQDGAGEEQYF. In DNA, the CDR3 is TGTGCCAGCAGCCAAGATGGAGCTGGCGAGGAGCAGTACTTC.

The chain employs TRBV7-9 and TRBJ2-3; D could derive from TRBD1 or TRBD2 (5 bases each). Germline loops: CDR1 SEHNR, CDR2 FQNEAQ (reference sequence). The V end lost 5 bases, the J end lost 4 bases, and 13 bases lay between the germline ends. The CDR3 runs 14 residues. The CDR3 region has the DNA TGTGCCAGCAGCCCCGTACGGGGCCCAGATACGCAGTATTTT. Translation gives CASSPVRGPDTQYF.

The chain employs TRBV19 and TRBJ2-3; D gene ambiguous. Germline lookup yields CDR1 LNHDA and CDR2 SQIVND (reference sequence). This CDR3 region has 14 residues. The V end was cut by 3 bases, the J end by 2 bases, with 9 bases between. The CDR3, as DNA: TGTGCCAGTAGTATTCTGTGGCACACAGATACGCAGTATTTT. Amino acids: CASSILWHTDTQYF.

The chain links TRBV27 to TRBJ2-7, with 7 nucleotides matching TRBD2. The CDR3 totals 14 residues. From germline, CDR1 is MNHEY and CDR2 SMNVEV (reference sequence). The V gene end was trimmed by 3 bases and the J gene end by 7 bases; junction bases not matched to a gene: 9. This CDR3 reads CASSFGGSAWEQYF. The CDR3 region has the DNA TGTGCCAGCAGTTTTGGCGGGAGCGCCTGGGAGCAGTACTTC.

This clonotype was detected only a few times. The V gene is TRBV20-1, the J gene TRBJ2-5; 11 bases match TRBD2. Germline assignment: CDR1 DFQATT and CDR2 SNEGSKA (reference sequence). The CDR3 runs to 18 residues. V dropped 3 bases and J dropped 5; count of bases not matched to a gene: 17. The chain's CDR3 is CSASWPLAGVSRGETQYF. The CDR3 nucleotides read TGCAGTGCTAGCTGGCCACTAGCGGGAGTTTCGAGAGGGGAGACCCAGTACTTC.

This rearrangement joins TRBV7-2 to TRBJ2-4; D ambiguous. V was cut by 3 bases and J by 0 bases, with 9 bases left in between. The CDR3 sequence is 15 residues long. Germline CDR1 reads SGHTA; CDR2 reads FQGNSA. CDR3 amino acids: CASSLPVIAKNIQYF. The CDR3 DNA is TGTGCCAGCAGCTTGCCAGTAATAGCCAAAAACATTCAGTACTTC. Looking up the rest from reference TRBV7-2 and TRBJ2-4 gives the full variable domain: GAGVSQSPSNKVTEKGKDVELRCDPISGHTALYWYRQSLGQGLEFLIYFQGNSAPDKSGLPSDRFSAERTGGSVSTLTIQRTQQEDSAVYLCASSLPVIAKNIQYFGAGTRLSVL.

This clonotype was seen only a few times. The V gene is TRBV15, the J gene TRBJ1-1; TRBD1 is a possible D gene (5 bases). Germline values: CDR1 LNHNV, CDR2 YYDKDF (reference sequence). V lost 0 bases and J 2 bases, leaving 13 bases between the germline ends. This CDR3 is built from 16 residues. The CDR3 DNA reads as TGTGCCACCAGCAGAGAATGGGGGAGGGGCAACACTGAAGCTTTCTTT. As protein: CATSREWGRGNTEAFF.

This clonotype appeared a few times. The J gene is TRBJ2-6, the V gene TRBV6-2 or TRBV6-3; D remains ambiguous. Germline assignment: CDR1 MNHEY and CDR2 SVGEGT. There are 18 residues in the CDR3. Trimming stripped 0 bases from V and 4 bases from J, with 16 bases between. DNA for the CDR3: TGTGCCAGCAGTTACTCTGGTATGTGGCAGCCGGGGGCCAACGTCCTGACTTTC. Its translation: CASSYSGMWQPGANVLTF.

The V and J genes are TRBV20-1 and TRBJ2-2; maybe TRBD2 (5 bases). The germline CDR1 and CDR2 sequences are DFQATT and SNEGSKA (reference sequence). Trimming took off 5 bases at V and 0 bases at J, with 13 bases between the two ends. The CDR3 sequence is 15 residues long. DNA of the CDR3: TGCAGTGCTCCTATTGCGGGCGCGAACACCGGGGAGCTGTTTTTT. Protein product: CSAPIAGANTGELFF.

This chain connects TRBV29-1 to TRBJ2-5; D unclear. The CDR3 contains 13 residues. V gave up 2 bases and J gave up 4 bases, with 11 bases separating them. Germline CDR1 and CDR2: SQVTM and ANQGSEA. CDR3 loop: CSVEPDQVETQYF. The CDR3 coding sequence is TGCAGCGTTGAACCGGACCAGGTAGAGACCCAGTACTTC.

This clonotype has only a few counts. This rearrangement joins TRBV29-1 to TRBJ2-7; 7 nucleotides align to TRBD2. The germline CDR1 and CDR2 sequences are SQVTM and ANQGSEA. CDR3 size: 15 residues. The J segment lost 0 bases and the V segment lost 5 bases, leaving 10 bases of the junction unmatched. CDR3 in amino acids: CSVTPAGRSSYEQYF. The CDR3 region has the DNA TGCAGCGTTACCCCAGCGGGAAGGAGCTCCTACGAGCAGTACTTC.

This clonotype was counted between two and nine times. The chain employs TRBV15 and TRBJ1-2, with 10 bases fitting TRBD1. The CDR3 runs to 15 residues. CDR1 is LNHNV, CDR2 YYDKDF, per germline (reference sequence). Trimming cost V 3 bases and J 5 bases; bases outside gene matches: 6. As DNA, the CDR3 is TGTGCCACCAGCAGTCGGGACAGGGGCGTTTATGGCTACACCTTC. Encoded protein: CATSSRDRGVYGYTF.

This clonotype was found a few times. This chain joins TRBV18 and TRBJ2-1; 8 nucleotides match TRBD2. Trimming removed 0 bases from V and 1 base from J; junction bases left unmatched: 11. From germline, CDR1 is KGHSH and CDR2 LQKENI. The CDR3 runs to 19 residues. Written as DNA, the CDR3 is TGTGCCAGCTCACCACCGATACACGGGAGGGCCGCATCCTACAATGAGCAGTTCTTC. This sequence encodes CASSPPIHGRAASYNEQFF.